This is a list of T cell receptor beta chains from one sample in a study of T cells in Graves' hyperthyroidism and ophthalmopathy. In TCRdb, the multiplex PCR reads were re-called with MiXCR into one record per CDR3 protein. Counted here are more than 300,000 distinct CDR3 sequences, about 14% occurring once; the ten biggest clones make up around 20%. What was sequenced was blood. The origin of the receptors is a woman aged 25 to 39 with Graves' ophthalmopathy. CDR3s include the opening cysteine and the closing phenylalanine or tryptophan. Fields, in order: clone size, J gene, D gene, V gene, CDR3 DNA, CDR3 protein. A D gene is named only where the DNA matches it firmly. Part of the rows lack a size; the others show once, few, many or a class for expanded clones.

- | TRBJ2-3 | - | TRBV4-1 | TGCGCCAGCAGCCAAGATGGGGCGGACACAGATACGCAGTATTTT | CASSQDGADTDTQYF
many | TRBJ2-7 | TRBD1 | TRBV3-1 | TGTGCCAGCAGCCCCAGGGGGTTCGAGCAGTACTTC | CASSPRGFEQYF
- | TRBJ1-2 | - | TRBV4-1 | TGCGCCAGCAGCCAGGATCGAGGACCATGGGACTATGGCTACACCTTC | CASSQDRGPWDYGYTF
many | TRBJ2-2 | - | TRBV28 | TGTGCCAGTAGGAAGCAGAGGAACACCGGGGAGCTGTTTTTT | CASRKQRNTGELFF
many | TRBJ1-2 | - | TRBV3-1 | TGTGCCAGCAGCCAACCCCGGGGGGGGCGCGTGGGCGGCTACACCTTC | CASSQPRGGRVGGYTF
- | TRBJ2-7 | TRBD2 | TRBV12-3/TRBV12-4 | TGTGCCAGCAGTGCCAGACTAGCGGGACCCTACGAGCAGTACTTC | CASSARLAGPYEQYF
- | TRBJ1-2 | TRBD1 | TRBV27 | TGTGCCAGCAGTTTGCTCGGACAGGGAGAGGACTACACCTTC | CASSLLGQGEDYTF
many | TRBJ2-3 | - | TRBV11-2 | TGTGCCAGCAGCCGAGACTTTACGCAGTATTTT | CASSRDFTQYF
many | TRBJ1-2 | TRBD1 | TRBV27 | TGTGCCAGCAGTCCCTTTACCGGGACAGGAGGGACTAACTATGGCTACACCTTC | CASSPFTGTGGTNYGYTF
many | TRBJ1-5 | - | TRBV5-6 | TGTGCCAGCAGCTTCTCATTCCAGGCGAGCAATCAGCCCCAGCATTTT | CASSFSFQASNQPQHF
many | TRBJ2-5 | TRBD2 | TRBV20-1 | TGCAGTGCTAGAGTCCCTCCCAAGCGGGGGAGGGGAGAGACCCAGTACTTC | CSARVPPKRGRGETQYF
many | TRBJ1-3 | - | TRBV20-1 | TGCAGTGCTAGGGTAGGACGTGGAAACACCATATATTTT | CSARVGRGNTIYF
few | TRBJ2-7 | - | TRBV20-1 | TGCAGCGTTCGTACTCCTGAGCAGTACTTC | CSVRTPEQYF
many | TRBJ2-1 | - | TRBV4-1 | TGCGCCAGCAGCCTAGGGACGGAATTCTACAATGAGCAGTTCTTC | CASSLGTEFYNEQFF
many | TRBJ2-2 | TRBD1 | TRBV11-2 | TGTGCCAGCAGCATCCCAGGGGGTTGGAGCACCGGGGAGCTGTTTTTT | CASSIPGGWSTGELFF
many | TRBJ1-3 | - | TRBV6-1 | TGTGCCAGCAGCCCGACAGTGGGTGGGTCGGGTTCTGGAAACACCATATATTTT | CASSPTVGGSGSGNTIYF
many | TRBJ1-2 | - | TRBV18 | TGTGCCAGCTCGCCACAGGGTTGGGGCTACACCTTC | CASSPQGWGYTF
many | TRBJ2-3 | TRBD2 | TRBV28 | TGTGCCAGCAGTTCGCTAGCGGGGAGAGATACGCAGTATTTT | CASSSLAGRDTQYF
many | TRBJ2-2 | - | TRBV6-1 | TGTGCCAGCTCGAAGGGGGGGCCGACCGGGGAGCTGTTTTTT | CASSKGGPTGELFF
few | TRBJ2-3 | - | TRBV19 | TGTGCCAGTAGTATAGGGGGCCTCCTCGAGCGGGCAGATACGCAGTATTTT | CASSIGGLLERADTQYF